This T cell receptor (beta chain) originates from a study of early T cells in non-severe SARS-CoV-2 infection. Trimming left V 0 bases short and J 5 bases short, with 6 bases between. In germline, CDR1 is SGDLS, CDR2 YYNGEE. CDR3 length: 13 residues. From the 5' RACE reads, TCRdb called clonotypes with MiXCR, one entry per CDR3 protein. The sample lists roughly 33,000 distinct CDR3 sequences, roughly 5.7% occurring once. The sample was whole blood. This TCR was sampled from an adult who was a healthcare worker with PCR-confirmed SARS-CoV-2 infection or an uninfected control (not recorded which). V gene TRBV9 combines with J gene TRBJ1-3; D is unclear. The CDR3 coding sequence is TGTGCCAGCAGCGTAGCTCTCCGAAACACCATATATTTT. This translates into CASSVALRNTIYF.